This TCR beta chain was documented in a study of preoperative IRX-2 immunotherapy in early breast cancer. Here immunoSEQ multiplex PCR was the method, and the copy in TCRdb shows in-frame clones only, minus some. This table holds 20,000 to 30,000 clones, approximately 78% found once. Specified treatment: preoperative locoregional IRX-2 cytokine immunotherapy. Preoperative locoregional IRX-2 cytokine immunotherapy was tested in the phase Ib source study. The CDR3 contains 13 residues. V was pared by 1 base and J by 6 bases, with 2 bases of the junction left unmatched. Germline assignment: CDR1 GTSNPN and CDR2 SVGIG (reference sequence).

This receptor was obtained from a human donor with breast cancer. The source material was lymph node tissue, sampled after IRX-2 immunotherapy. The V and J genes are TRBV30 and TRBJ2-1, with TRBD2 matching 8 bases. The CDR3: CAWSAGGVNEQFF. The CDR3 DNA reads TGTGCCTGGAGTGCCGGGGGGGTCAATGAGCAGTTCTTC.